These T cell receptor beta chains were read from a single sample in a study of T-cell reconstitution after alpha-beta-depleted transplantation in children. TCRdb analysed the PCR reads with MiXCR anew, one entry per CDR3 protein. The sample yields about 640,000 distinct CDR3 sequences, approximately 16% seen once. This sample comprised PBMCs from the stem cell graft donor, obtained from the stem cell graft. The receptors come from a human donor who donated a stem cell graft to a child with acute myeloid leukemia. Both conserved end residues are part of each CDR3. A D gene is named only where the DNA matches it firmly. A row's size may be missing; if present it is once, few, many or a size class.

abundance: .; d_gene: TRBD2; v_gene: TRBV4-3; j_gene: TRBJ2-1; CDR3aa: CASSQDPTSGGNEQFF; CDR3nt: TGCGCCAGCAGCCAAGACCCGACTAGCGGGGGAAATGAGCAGTTCTTC
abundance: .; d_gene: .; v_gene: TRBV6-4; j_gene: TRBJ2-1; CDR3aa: CASSVVPGDSSYNEQFF; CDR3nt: TGTGCCAGCAGTGTAGTGCCAGGGGATAGCTCCTACAATGAGCAGTTCTTC
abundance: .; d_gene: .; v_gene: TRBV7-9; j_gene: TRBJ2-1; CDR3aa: CASSLARGAENEQFF; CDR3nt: TGTGCCAGCAGCTTAGCCAGGGGCGCGGAAAATGAGCAGTTCTTC
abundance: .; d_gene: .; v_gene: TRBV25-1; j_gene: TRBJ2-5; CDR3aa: CATQDRTKETQYF; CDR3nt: TGTGCCACCCAGGACAGAACCAAAGAGACCCAGTACTTC
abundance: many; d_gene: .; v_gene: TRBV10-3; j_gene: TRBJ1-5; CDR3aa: CAISDRGDGQPQHF; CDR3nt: TGTGCCATCAGTGATAGGGGGGACGGTCAGCCCCAGCATTTT
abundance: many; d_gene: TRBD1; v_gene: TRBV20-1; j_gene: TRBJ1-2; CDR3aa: CSARGPGGNYGYTF; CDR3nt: TGCAGTGCTAGAGGTCCAGGGGGCAACTATGGCTACACCTTC
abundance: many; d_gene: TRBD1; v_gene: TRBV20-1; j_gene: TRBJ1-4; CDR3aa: CSARPGQGWGEKLFF; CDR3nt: TGCAGTGCTAGACCCGGACAGGGATGGGGTGAAAAACTGTTTTTT
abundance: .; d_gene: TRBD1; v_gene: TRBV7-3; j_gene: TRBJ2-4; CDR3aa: CASSFPLLRDREEGWNIQYF; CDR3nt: TGTGCCAGCAGCTTCCCGTTACTCCGGGACAGGGAGGAGGGGTGGAACATTCAGTACTTC
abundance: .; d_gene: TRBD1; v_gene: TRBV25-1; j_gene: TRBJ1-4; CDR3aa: CASSEFRGTGPNEKLFF; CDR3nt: TGTGCCAGCAGTGAATTCCGGGGGACAGGGCCTAATGAAAAACTGTTTTTT
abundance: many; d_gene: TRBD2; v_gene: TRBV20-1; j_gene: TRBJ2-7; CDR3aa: CSAGTGTSGFYEQYF; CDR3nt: TGCAGTGCGGGAACCGGGACTAGCGGGTTCTACGAGCAGTACTTC
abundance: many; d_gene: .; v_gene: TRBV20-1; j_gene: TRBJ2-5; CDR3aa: CSANTPDGEETQYF; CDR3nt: TGCAGTGCAAACACACCGGACGGAGAAGAGACCCAGTACTTC
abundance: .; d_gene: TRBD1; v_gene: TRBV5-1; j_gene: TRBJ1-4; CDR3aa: CASSETGLDGNEKLFF; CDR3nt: TGCGCCAGCAGCGAGACAGGGCTTGACGGTAATGAAAAACTGTTTTTT
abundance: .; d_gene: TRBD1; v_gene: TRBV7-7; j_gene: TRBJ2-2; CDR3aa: CASSLSGGSSTGELFF; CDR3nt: TGTGCCAGCAGCTTATCAGGGGGCTCTAGCACCGGGGAGCTGTTTTTT
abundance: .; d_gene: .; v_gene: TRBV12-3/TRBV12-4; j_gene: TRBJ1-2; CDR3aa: CASSFNTVQRGYTF; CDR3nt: TGTGCCAGCAGTTTCAACACAGTGCAGCGGGGCTACACCTTC
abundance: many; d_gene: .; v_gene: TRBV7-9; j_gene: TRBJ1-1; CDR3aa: CASSLVVREAFF; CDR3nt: TGTGCCAGCAGCTTAGTAGTCCGTGAAGCTTTCTTT
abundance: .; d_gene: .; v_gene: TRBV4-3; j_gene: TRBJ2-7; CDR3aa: CASSREQDPYEQYF; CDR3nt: TGCGCCAGCAGCCGAGAACAGGACCCCTACGAGCAGTACTTC
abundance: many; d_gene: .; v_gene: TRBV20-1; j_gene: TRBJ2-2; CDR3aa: CSVRRPFSTGELFF; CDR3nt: TGCAGTGTTCGAAGACCGTTTAGTACCGGGGAGCTGTTTTTT
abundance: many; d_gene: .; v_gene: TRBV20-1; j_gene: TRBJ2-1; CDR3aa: CSASDHNEQFF; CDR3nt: TGCAGTGCTAGTGATCACAATGAGCAGTTCTTC
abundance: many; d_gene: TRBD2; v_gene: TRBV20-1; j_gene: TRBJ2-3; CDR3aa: CSARGGLGTDTQYF; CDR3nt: TGCAGTGCTAGAGGGGGACTAGGCACAGATACGCAGTATTTT
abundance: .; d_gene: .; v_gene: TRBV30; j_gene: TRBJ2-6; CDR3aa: CAWSMGSGANVLTF; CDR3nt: TGTGCCTGGAGTATGGGATCTGGGGCCAACGTCCTGACTTTC
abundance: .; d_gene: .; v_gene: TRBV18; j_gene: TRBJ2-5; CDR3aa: CASSPTPDQETQYF; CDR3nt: TGTGCCAGCTCACCAACACCGGATCAAGAGACCCAGTACTTC
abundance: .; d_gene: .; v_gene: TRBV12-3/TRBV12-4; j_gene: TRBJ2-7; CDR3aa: CASSFGTTGYEQYF; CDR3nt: TGTGCCAGCAGTTTCGGAACGACCGGTTACGAGCAGTACTTC
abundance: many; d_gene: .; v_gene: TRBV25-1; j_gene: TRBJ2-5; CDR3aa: CASSASGNQETQYF; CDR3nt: TGTGCCAGCAGTGCTTCGGGGAATCAAGAGACCCAGTACTTC
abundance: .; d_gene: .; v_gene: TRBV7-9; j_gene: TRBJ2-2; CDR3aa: CATKGTGELFF; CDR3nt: TGTGCAACCAAGGGCACCGGGGAGCTGTTTTTT
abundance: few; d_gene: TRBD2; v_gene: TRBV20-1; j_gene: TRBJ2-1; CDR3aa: CSARSSGGPYNEQFF; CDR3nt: TGCAGTGCTAGGTCCAGCGGGGGTCCCTACAATGAGCAGTTCTTC
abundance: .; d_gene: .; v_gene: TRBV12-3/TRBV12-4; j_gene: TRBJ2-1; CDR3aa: CASSLKGLSYNEQFF; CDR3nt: TGTGCCAGCAGTTTAAAAGGGTTATCCTACAATGAGCAGTTCTTC
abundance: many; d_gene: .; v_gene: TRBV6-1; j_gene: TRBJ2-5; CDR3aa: CASSKFGSQETQYF; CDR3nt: TGTGCCAGCAGTAAATTCGGGTCTCAGGAGACCCAGTACTTC
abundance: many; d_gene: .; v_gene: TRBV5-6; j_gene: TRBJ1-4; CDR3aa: CASSSEMVNEKLFF; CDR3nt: TGTGCCAGCAGCTCGGAAATGGTTAATGAAAAACTGTTTTTT
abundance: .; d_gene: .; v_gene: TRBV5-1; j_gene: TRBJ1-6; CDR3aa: CASSLRGDSPLHF; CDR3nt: TGCGCCAGCAGCTTACGAGGGGATTCACCCCTCCACTTT
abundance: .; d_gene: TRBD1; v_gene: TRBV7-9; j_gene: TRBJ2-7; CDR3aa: CASSSDLGDRSYEQYF; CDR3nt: TGTGCCAGCAGCTCCGATCTCGGGGACAGATCCTACGAGCAGTACTTC
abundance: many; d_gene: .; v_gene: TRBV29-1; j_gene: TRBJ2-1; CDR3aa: CSITRTYNEQFF; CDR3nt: TGCAGCATAACTAGAACCTACAATGAGCAGTTCTTC
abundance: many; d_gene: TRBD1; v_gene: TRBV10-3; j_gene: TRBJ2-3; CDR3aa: CAISEGDRAYTQYF; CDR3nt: TGTGCCATCAGTGAGGGGGACAGGGCCTATACGCAGTATTTT
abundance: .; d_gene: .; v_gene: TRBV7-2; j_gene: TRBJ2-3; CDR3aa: CASSALGATDTQYF; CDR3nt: TGTGCCAGCAGTGCCCTCGGGGCGACAGATACGCAGTATTTT
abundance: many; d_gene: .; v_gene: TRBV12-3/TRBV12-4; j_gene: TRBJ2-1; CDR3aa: CASSPTWTDNEQFF; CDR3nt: TGTGCCAGCAGTCCCACTTGGACCGACAATGAGCAGTTCTTC
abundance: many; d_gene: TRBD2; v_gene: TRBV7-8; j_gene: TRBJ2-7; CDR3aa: CASSLRLAGPYEQYF; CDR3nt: TGTGCCAGCAGCTTAAGACTAGCGGGCCCTTACGAGCAGTACTTC
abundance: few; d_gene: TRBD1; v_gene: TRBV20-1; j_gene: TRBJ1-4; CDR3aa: CSARIPGTGNEKLFF; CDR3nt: TGCAGTGCTAGGATACCCGGGACAGGGAATGAAAAACTGTTTTTT
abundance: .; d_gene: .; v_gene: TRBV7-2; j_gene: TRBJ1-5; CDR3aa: CASSPTQGWGQPQHF; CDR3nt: TGTGCCAGCAGCCCGACTCAGGGGTGGGGTCAGCCCCAGCATTTT
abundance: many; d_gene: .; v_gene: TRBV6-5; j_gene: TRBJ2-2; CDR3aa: CASSYRGNTGELFF; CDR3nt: TGTGCCAGCAGTTACAGGGGCAACACCGGGGAGCTGTTTTTT
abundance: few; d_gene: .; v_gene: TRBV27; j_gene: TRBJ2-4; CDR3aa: CASRGNIQYF; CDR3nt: TGTGCCAGCAGGGGAAACATTCAGTACTTC
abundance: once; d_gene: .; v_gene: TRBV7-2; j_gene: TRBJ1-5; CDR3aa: CASSGHRDINQPQHF; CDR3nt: TGTGCCAGCAGCGGACACCGGGACATCAATCAGCCCCAGCATTTT
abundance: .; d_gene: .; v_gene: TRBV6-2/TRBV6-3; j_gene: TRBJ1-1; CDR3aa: CASSYFSTGKNTEAFF; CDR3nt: TGTGCCAGCAGTTACTTCTCTACAGGGAAGAACACTGAAGCTTTCTTT
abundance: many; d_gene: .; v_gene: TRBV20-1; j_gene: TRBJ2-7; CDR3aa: CSASSPLEQYF; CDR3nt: TGCAGTGCTAGTTCGCCTCTCGAGCAGTACTTC
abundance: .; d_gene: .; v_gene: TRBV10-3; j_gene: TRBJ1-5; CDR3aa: CAISSVGGRGSNQPQHF; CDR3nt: TGTGCCATCAGCAGCGTGGGGGGGCGCGGGAGCAATCAGCCCCAGCATTTT
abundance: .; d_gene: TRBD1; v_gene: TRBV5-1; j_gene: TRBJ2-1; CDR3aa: CASSRGAGQGFFNEQFF; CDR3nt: TGCGCCAGCAGCCGAGGGGCCGGACAGGGGTTTTTCAATGAGCAGTTCTTC
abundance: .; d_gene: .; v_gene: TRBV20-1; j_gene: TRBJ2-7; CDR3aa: CSARDMGGGVYEQYF; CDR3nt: TGCAGTGCTAGAGATATGGGGGGAGGAGTCTACGAGCAGTACTTC
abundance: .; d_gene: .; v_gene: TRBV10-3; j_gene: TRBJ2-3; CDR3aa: CAITSGVFTDTQYF; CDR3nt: TGTGCCATCACCTCGGGGGTATTTACAGATACGCAGTATTTT
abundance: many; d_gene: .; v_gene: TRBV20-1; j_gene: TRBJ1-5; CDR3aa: CSARDKYRGDQPQHF; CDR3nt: TGCAGTGCTAGAGACAAGTATAGGGGCGATCAGCCCCAGCATTTT
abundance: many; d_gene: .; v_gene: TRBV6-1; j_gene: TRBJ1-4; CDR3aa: CASTQQGTNEKLFF; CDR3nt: TGTGCCAGCACCCAACAGGGAACTAATGAAAAACTGTTTTTT
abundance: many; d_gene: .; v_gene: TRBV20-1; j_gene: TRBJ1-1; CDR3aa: CSASDSTTNTEAFF; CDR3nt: TGCAGTGCTAGTGACAGCACCACGAACACTGAAGCTTTCTTT
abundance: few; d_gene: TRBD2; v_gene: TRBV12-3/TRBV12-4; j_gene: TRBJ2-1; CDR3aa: CASSSLAGTATYNEQFF; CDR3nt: TGTGCCAGCAGTTCCCTAGCGGGGACGGCGACCTACAATGAGCAGTTCTTC
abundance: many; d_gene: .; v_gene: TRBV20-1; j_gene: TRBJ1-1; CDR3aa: CSARDFGGANTEAFF; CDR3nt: TGCAGTGCTAGAGATTTTGGAGGGGCGAACACTGAAGCTTTCTTT
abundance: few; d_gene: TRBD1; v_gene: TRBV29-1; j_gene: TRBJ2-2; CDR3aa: CSISDRVANTGELFF; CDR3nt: TGCAGCATTTCGGACAGGGTGGCGAACACCGGGGAGCTGTTTTTT
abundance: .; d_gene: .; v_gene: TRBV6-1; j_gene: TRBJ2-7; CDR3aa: CASSVSRVLSYEQYF; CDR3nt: TGTGCCAGCAGTGTCTCTCGGGTCCTATCCTACGAGCAGTACTTC
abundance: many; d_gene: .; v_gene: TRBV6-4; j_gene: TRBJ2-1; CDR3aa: CASSDSRYNEQFF; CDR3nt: TGTGCCAGCAGTGACTCTAGGTACAATGAGCAGTTCTTC
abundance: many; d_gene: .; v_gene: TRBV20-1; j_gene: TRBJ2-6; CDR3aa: CSARDPGSGANVLTF; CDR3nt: TGCAGTGCTAGAGATCCAGGGTCTGGGGCCAACGTCCTGACTTTC
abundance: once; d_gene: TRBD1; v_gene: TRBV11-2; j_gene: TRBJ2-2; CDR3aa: CASSIDRASTGELFF; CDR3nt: TGTGCCAGCAGCATCGACAGGGCCAGCACCGGGGAGCTGTTTTTT
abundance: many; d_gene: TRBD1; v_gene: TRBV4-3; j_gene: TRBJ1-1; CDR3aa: CASSHKVQGLLTLNTEAFF; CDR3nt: TGCGCCAGCAGCCATAAGGTACAGGGGCTTCTAACCTTGAACACTGAAGCTTTCTTT
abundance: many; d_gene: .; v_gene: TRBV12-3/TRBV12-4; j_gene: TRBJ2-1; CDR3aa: CASLREGNEQFF; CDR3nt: TGTGCCAGCCTCAGGGAAGGGAATGAGCAGTTCTTC
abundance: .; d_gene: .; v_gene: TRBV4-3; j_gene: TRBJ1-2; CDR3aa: CASSQVLAGYGYTF; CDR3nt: TGCGCCAGCAGCCAAGTTCTGGCGGGGTATGGCTACACCTTC